This T cell receptor beta chain was observed in a study of long-term antiretroviral therapy in people with HIV. V was clipped by 5 bases and J by 9 bases, with 14 bases between them. This CDR3 comprises 13 residues. Germline V gene lookup returns CDR1 LNHDA and CDR2 SQIVND (reference sequence). The assay, immunoSEQ v3.0, was run at survey level. TCRdb's table, derived via immunoSEQ multiplex PCR, lists solely in-frame clones and lacks some. The repertoire consists of tens of thousands of clones, with 65% to 80% occurring once and the leading ten covering roughly a tenth. This clone was seen a handful of times.

This sequence joins TRBV19 and TRBJ1-5; a possible D gene is TRBD1 (5 bases). The TCR comes from a woman in her thirties or forties with HIV. The sequences come from unsorted PBMCs, collected 4.1 years after starting antiretroviral therapy. The CDR3 DNA reads TGTGCCAGTAGTGGGACCCACAACGGGCCCCAGCATTTT. Protein product: CASSGTHNGPQHF.